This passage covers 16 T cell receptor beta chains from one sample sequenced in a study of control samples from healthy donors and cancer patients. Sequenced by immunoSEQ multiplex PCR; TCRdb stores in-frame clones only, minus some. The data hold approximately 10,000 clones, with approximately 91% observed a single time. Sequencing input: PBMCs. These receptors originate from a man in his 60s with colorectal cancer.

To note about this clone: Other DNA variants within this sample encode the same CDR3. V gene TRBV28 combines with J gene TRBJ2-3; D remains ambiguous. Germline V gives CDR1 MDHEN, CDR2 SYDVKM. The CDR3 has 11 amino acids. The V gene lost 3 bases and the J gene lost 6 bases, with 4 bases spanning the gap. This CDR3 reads CASSLRDTQYF. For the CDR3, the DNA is TGTGCCAGCAGTTTGCGTGATACGCAGTATTTT.

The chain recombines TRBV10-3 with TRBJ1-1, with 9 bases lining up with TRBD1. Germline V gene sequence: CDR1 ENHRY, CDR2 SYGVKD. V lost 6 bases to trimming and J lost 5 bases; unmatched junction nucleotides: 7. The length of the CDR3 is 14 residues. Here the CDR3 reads CAIRDRGRGTEAFF. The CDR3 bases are TGTGCCATCAGGGACAGGGGAAGAGGGACTGAAGCTTTCTTT.

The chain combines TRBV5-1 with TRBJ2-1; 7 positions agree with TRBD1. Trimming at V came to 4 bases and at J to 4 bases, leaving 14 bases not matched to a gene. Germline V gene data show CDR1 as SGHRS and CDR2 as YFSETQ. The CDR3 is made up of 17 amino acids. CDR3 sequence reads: CASSAFPTGPPYNEQFF. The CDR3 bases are TGCGCCAGCAGCGCCTTCCCGACAGGGCCGCCGTACAATGAGCAGTTCTTC.

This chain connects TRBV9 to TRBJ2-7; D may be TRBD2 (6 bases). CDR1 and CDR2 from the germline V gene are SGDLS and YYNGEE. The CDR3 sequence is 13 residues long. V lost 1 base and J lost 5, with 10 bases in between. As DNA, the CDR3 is TGTGCCAGCAGCGTATCGGGGGTCGACGAGCAGTACTTC. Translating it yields CASSVSGVDEQYF. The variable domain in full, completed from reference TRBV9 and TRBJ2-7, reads DSGVTQTPKHLITATGQRVTLRCSPRSGDLSVYWYQQSLDQGLQFLIQYYNGEERAKGNILERFSAQQFPDLHSELNLSSLELGDSALYFCASSVSGVDEQYFGPGTRLTVT.

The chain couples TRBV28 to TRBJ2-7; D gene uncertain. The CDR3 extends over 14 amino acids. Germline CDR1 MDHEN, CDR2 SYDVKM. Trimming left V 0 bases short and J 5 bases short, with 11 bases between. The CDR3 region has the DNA TGTGCCAGCAGTTTATGGGCGGTGGTGGACGAGCAGTACTTC. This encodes CASSLWAVVDEQYF. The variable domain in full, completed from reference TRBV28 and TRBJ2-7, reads DVKVTQSSRYLVKRTGEKVFLECVQDMDHENMFWYRQDPGLGLRLIYFSYDVKMKEKGDIPEGYSVSREKKERFSLILESASTNQTSMYLCASSLWAVVDEQYFGPGTRLTVT.

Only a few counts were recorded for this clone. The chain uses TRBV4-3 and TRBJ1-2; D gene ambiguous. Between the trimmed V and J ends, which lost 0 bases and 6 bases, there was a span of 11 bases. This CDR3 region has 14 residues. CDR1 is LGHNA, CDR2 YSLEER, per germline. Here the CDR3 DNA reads TGCGCCAGCAGCCAAGAGGCGTCCGGGAATGGCTACACCTTC. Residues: CASSQEASGNGYTF.

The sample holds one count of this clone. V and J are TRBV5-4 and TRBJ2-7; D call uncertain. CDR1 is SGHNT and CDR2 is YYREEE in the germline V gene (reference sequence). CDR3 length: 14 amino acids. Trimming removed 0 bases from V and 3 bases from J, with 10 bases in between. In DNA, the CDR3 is TGTGCCAGCAGCTTGGCCCGGGCCGACTACGAGCAGTACTTC. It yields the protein CASSLARADYEQYF.

The CDR3 region is CASSQDLYTF. The CDR3 DNA is TGTGCCAGCAGCCAGGACCTCTACACCTTC. This chain links TRBV7-9 with TRBJ1-2; D is unresolved. The CDR3 consists of 10 residues. Germline CDR1 and CDR2: SEHNR and FQNEAQ (reference sequence). Trimming took 5 bases from V and 10 from J, leaving 8 bases between them.

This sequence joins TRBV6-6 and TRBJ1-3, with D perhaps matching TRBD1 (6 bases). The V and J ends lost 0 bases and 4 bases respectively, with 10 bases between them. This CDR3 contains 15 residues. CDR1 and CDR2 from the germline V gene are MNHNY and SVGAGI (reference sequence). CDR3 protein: CASSYSGGEGNTIYF. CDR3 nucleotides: TGTGCCAGCAGTTACTCGGGGGGCGAGGGAAACACCATATATTTT.

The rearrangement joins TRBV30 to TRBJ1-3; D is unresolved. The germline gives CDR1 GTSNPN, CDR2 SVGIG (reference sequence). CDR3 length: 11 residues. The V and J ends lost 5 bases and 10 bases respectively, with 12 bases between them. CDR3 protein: CAWGGPGTIYF. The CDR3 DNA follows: TGTGCCTGGGGTGGACCTGGGACCATATATTTT.

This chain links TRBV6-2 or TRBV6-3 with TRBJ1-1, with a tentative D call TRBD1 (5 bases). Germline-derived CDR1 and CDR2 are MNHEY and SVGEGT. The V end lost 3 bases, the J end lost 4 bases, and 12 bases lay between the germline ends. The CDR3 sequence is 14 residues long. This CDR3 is CASSYWGSGTEAFF. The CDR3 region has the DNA TGTGCCAGCAGTTATTGGGGGTCTGGCACTGAAGCTTTCTTT.

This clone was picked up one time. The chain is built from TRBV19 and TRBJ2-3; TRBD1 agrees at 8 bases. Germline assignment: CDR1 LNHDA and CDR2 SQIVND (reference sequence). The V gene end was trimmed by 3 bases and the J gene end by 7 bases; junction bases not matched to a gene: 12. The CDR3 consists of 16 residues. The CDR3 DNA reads TGTGCCAGTAGTATGGCCAGGGGGCTTGTGAGGTATACGCAGTATTTT. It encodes CASSMARGLVRYTQYF.

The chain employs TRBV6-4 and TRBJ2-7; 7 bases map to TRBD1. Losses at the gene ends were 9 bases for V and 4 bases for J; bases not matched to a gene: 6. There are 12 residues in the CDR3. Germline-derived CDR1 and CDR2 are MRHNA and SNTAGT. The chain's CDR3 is CARTGRGYEQYF. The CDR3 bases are TGTGCCAGGACAGGGAGAGGGTACGAGCAGTACTTC.

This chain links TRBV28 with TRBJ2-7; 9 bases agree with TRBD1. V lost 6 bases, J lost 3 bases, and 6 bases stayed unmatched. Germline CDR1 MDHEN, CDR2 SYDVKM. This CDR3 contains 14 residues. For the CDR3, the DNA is TGTGCCAGCAGGGGGGACAGGGAGGTCTACGAGCAGTACTTC. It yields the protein CASRGDREVYEQYF.

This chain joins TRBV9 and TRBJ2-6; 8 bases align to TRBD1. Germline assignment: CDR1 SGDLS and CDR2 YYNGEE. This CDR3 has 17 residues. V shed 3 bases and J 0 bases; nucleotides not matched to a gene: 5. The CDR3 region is CASSDPGGSSGANVLTF. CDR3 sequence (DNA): TGTGCCAGCAGCGACCCAGGGGGCAGCTCTGGGGCCAACGTCCTGACTTTC.

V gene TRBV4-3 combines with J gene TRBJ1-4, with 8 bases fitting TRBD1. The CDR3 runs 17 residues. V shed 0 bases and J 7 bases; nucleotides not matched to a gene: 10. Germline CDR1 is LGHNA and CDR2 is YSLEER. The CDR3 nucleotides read TGCGCCAGCAGCCAAGATCTTGCAGGGGGCGCGGGTGAAAAACTGTTTTTT. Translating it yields CASSQDLAGGAGEKLFF.